This TCR beta chain derives from a study of OX40 agonist ivuxolimab in advanced cancers. Study as a whole: The study treated patients with ivuxolimab, an agonistic anti-OX40 (CD134) antibody.

A history of autoimmune disease or systemic immunosuppression excluded patients. Regarding this clone: Its cognate antigen is unknown. The sample has other DNA sequences that encode this CDR3 too.

The CDR3 runs to 14 residues. Germline loops: CDR1 MNHEY, CDR2 SMNVEV (reference sequence). V shed 3 bases and J 5 bases; nucleotides not matched to a gene: 5. Assay used: immunoSEQ multiplex PCR; TCRdb lists only in-frame clones, some missing. This sample has tens of thousands of clones; more than 80% occur once, and the top ten carry roughly 2.7%. General observations from the study: The study found among the lowest clonal expansion in partial responders at 0.1-3.0 mg/kg. Dose levels from 0.1 to 3.0 mg/kg saw CD4+ and CD8+ blood T cells expand clonally by week 6.

This sequence was found in an adult with an advanced solid tumor such as melanoma, head and neck, liver or kidney cancer. The sample was CD4+ or CD8+ T cells sorted from blood, taken in a trial of the OX40 agonist ivuxolimab. The chain uses TRBV27 and TRBJ2-3; TRBD1 matches 7 bases. As DNA, the CDR3 is TGTGCCAGCAGTTTCGAGGGGGCTGGAGATACGCAGTATTTT. It yields the protein CASSFEGAGDTQYF.